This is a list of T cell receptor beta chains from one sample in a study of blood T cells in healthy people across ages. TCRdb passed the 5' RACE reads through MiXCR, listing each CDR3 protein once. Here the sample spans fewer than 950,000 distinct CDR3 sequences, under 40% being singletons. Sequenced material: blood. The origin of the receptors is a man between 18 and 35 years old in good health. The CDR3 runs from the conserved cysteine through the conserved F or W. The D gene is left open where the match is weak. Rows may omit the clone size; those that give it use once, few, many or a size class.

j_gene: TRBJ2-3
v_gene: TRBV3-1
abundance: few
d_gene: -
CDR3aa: CASSQDLLDSSTDTQYF
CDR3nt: TGTGCCAGCAGCCAAGACCTTCTCGACAGTTCCACAGATACGCAGTATTTT

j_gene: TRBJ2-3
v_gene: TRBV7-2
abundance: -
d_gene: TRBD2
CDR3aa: CASSTTSGGRPSTDTQYF
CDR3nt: TGTGCCAGCAGCACGACTAGCGGGGGGCGTCCTAGCACAGATACGCAGTATTTT

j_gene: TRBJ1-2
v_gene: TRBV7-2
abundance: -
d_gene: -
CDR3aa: CASSLVGPLDYGYTF
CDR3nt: TGTGCCAGCAGCTTAGTGGGGCCTTTGGACTATGGCTACACCTTC

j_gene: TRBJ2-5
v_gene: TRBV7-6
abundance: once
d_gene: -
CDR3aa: CASSVRGKGETQYF
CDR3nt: TGTGCCAGCAGCGTGAGGGGGAAGGGGGAGACCCAGTACTTC

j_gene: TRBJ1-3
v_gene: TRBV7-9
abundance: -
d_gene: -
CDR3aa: CAEASGNTIYF
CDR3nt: TGTGCCGAAGCCTCCGGAAACACCATATATTTT

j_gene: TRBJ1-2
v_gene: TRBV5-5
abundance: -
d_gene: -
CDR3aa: CASSLPGGSYGYTF
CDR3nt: TGTGCCAGCAGCTTGCCCGGGGGCAGCTATGGCTACACCTTC

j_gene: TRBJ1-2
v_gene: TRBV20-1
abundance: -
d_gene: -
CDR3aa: CSTTDYGYTF
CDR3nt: TGCAGTACTACGGATTATGGCTACACCTTC

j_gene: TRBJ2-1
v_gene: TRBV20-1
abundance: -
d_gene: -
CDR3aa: CSAIRPGQETQFF
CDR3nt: TGCAGTGCGATCAGACCGGGACAAGAGACCCAGTTCTTC

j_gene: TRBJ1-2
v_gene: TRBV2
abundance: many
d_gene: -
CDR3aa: CASRDLSGYTF
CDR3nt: TGTGCCAGCAGGGATTTAAGTGGCTACACCTTC

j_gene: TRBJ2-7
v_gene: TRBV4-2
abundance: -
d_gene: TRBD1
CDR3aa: CASSARTGLSYEQYF
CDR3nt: TGTGCCAGCAGCGCGCGGACAGGTCTCTCCTACGAGCAGTACTTC

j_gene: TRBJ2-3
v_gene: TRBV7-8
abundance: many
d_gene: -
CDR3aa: CASSLAVNTDTQYF
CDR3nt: TGTGCCAGCAGCTTGGCGGTTAACACAGATACGCAGTATTTT

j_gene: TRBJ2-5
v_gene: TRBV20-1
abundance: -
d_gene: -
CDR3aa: CSARSGGREAQYF
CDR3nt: TGCAGTGCTAGATCTGGGGGGAGAGAGGCCCAGTACTTC

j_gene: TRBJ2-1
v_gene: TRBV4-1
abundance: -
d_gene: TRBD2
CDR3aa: CASSQGSGESYDEQFF
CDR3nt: TGCGCCAGCAGCCAAGGGAGCGGGGAGTCCTACGATGAGCAGTTCTTC

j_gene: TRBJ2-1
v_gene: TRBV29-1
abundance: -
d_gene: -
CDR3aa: CSVVPRRQYNEQFF
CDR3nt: TGCAGCGTTGTTCCCCGCAGGCAGTACAATGAGCAGTTCTTC

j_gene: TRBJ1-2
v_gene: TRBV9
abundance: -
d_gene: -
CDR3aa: CASSFRVDGYTF
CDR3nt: TGTGCCAGCAGCTTCAGGGTAGATGGCTACACCTTC

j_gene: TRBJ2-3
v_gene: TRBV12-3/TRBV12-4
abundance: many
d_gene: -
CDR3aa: CASSTHGTDTQYF
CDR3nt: TGTGCCAGCAGCACGCATGGGACAGATACGCAGTATTTT

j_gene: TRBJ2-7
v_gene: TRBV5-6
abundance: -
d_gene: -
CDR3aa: CASTKPVSGRFGVRTYEQYF
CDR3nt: TGTGCCAGCACCAAACCTGTCTCGGGTCGTTTCGGGGTCAGGACCTACGAGCAGTACTTC

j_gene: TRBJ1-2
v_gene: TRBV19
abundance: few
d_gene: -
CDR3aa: CASSFGGRDYGYTF
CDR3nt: TGTGCCAGTAGCTTTGGAGGGAGGGACTATGGCTACACCTTC

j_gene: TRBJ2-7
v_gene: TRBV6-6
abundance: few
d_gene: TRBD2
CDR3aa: CASSYSNAGGVDEQYF
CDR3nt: TGTGCCAGCAGTTACTCGAACGCGGGGGGCGTAGACGAGCAGTACTTC

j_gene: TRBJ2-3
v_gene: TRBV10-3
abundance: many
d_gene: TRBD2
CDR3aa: CAISESSLAGLADTQYF
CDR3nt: TGTGCCATCAGTGAGTCTTCCTTAGCGGGGCTCGCAGATACGCAGTATTTT

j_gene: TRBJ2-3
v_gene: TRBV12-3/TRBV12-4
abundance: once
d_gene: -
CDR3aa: CASSLGQGWTDMQYF
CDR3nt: TGTGCCAGCAGTTTGGGGCAGGGCTGGACAGATATGCAATATTTT

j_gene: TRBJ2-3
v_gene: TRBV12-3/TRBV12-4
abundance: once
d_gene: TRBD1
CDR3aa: CASSGDRGKGTQYF
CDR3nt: TGTGCCAGCAGTGGGGACAGGGGGAAAGGTACGCAGTATTTT

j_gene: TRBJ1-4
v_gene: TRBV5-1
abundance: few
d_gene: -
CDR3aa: CASSLVRGIEEKLFF
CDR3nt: TGCGCCAGCAGCTTGGTTCGTGGGATTGAAGAAAAACTGTTTTTT

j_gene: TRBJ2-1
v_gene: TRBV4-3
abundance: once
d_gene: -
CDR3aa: CASSQDAVPNDNEQFF
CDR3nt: TGCGCCAGCAGCCAAGATGCAGTCCCGAACGACAATGAGCAGTTCTTC

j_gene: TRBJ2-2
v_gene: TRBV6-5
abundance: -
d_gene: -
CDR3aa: CASRRGAANTGELFF
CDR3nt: TGTGCCAGCAGAAGAGGGGCCGCGAACACCGGGGAGCTGTTTTTT

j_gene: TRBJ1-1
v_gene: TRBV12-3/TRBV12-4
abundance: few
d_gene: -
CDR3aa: CASGKRVWGAGYTEAFF
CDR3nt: TGTGCCAGCGGTAAAAGGGTTTGGGGGGCAGGGTACACTGAAGCTTTCTTT

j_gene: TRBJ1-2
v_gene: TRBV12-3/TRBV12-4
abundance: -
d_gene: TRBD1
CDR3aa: CASSVGGQGLGYTF
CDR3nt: TGTGCCAGCAGTGTAGGGGGCCAGGGTCTTGGCTACACCTTC

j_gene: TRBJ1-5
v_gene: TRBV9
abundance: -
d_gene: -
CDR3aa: CASSAGRNNQPQHF
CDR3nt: TGTGCCAGCAGCGCAGGACGGAACAATCAGCCCCAGCATTTT

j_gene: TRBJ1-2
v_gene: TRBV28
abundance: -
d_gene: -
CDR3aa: CASSPPGRGYTF
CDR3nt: TGTGCCAGCAGTCCCCCGGGACGAGGCTACACCTTC

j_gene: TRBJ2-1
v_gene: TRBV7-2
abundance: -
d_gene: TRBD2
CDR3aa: CASSLRAGGPPINEQFF
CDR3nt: TGTGCCAGCAGCTTACGGGCGGGGGGGCCCCCAATCAATGAGCAGTTCTTC

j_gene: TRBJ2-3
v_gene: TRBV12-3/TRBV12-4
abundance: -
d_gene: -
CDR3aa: CASSYTGLSADTQYF
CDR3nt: TGTGCCAGCAGTTATACGGGGCTGAGCGCAGATACGCAGTATTTC

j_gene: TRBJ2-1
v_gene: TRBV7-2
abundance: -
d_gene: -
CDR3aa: CASRVPGVQETQFF
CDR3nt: TGTGCCAGCAGGGTACCAGGGGTCCAAGAGACCCAGTTCTTC

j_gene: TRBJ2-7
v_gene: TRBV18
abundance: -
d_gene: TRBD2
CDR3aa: CASSRNSGRAYEQYF
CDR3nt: TGTGCCAGCTCACGTAATAGCGGGAGGGCCTACGAGCAGTACTTC

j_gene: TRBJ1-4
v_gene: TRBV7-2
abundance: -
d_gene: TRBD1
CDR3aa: CASSLGTGLTNEKLFF
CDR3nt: TGTGCCAGCAGCTTAGGGACAGGGTTGACTAATGAAAAACTGTTTTTT

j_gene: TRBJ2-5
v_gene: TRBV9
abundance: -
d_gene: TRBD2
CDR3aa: CASSVVAGGLNEQYF
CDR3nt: TGTGCCAGCAGCGTAGTCGCGGGGGGGCTTAATGAGCAGTACTTC

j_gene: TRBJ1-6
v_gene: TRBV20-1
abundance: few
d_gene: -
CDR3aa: CSARAPGGNSPLHF
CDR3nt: TGCAGTGCTAGAGCCCCCGGTGGCAATTCACCCCTCCACTTT

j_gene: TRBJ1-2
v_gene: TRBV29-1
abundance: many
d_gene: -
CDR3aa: CSVAGGPYGYTF
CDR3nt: TGCAGCGTTGCGGGGGGACCCTATGGCTACACCTTC

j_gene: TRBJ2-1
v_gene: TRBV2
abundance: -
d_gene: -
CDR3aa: CATGDRVNSYNEQFF
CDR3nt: TGTGCCACCGGGGATAGGGTTAACTCCTACAATGAGCAGTTCTTC

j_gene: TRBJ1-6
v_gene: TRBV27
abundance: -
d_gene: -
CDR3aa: CASSPWQGSSYNSPLHF
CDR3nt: TGTGCCAGCAGTCCCTGGCAGGGTTCGAGCTATAATTCACCCCTCCACTTT

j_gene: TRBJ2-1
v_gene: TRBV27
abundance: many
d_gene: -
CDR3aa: CASSSLTGRYNEQFF
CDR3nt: TGTGCCAGCAGTTCGCTTACGGGGCGTTACAATGAGCAGTTCTTC

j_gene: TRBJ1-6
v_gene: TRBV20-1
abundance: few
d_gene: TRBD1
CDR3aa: CSADRDNSPLHF
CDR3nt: TGCAGCGCAGACAGGGATAATTCACCCCTCCACTTT

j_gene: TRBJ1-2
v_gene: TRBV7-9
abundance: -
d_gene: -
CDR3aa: CASSLVIPSEGYTF
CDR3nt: TGTGCCAGCAGCTTAGTTATACCCTCGGAAGGCTACACCTTC

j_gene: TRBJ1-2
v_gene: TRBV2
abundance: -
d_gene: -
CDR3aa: CASSELWGRRPYGYTF
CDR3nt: TGTGCCAGCAGTGAATTATGGGGCAGGCGTCCCTATGGCTACACCTTC

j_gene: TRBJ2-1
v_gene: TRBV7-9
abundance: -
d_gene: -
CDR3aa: CASSFLHSDSNEQFF
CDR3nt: TGTGCCAGCAGCTTTCTACATTCTGATAGCAATGAGCAGTTCTTC

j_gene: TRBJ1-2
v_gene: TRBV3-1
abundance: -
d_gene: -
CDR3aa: CASSQVGGRGNHGYTF
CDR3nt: TGTGCCAGCAGCCAAGTAGGGGGGAGAGGGAACCATGGCTACACCTTC

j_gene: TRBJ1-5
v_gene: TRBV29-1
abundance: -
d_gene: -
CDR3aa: CSALTEYNQPQHF
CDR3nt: TGCAGCGCCCTGACAGAATACAATCAGCCCCAGCATTTT

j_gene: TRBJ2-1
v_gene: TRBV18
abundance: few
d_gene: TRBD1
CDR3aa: CASSPKLRDRLKGNEQFF
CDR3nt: TGTGCCAGCTCACCAAAACTGAGGGACAGATTGAAGGGAAATGAGCAGTTCTTC

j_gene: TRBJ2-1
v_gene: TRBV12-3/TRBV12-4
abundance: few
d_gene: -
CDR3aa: CASSLTQDANEQFF
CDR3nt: TGTGCCAGCAGTTTAACGCAGGATGCCAATGAGCAGTTCTTC

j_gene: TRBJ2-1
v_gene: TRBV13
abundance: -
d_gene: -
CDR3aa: CASSLSRVGQFF
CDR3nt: TGTGCCAGCAGCTTAAGCAGGGTGGGGCAGTTCTTC

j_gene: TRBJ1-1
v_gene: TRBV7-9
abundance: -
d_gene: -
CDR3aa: CASSLGSSEVTEAFF
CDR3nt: TGTGCCAGCAGCTTAGGATCGTCGGAAGTCACTGAAGCTTTCTTT

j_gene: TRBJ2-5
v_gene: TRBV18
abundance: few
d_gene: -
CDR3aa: CASSPGTQNQETQYF
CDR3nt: TGTGCCAGCTCACCTGGGACGCAAAACCAAGAGACCCAGTACTTC